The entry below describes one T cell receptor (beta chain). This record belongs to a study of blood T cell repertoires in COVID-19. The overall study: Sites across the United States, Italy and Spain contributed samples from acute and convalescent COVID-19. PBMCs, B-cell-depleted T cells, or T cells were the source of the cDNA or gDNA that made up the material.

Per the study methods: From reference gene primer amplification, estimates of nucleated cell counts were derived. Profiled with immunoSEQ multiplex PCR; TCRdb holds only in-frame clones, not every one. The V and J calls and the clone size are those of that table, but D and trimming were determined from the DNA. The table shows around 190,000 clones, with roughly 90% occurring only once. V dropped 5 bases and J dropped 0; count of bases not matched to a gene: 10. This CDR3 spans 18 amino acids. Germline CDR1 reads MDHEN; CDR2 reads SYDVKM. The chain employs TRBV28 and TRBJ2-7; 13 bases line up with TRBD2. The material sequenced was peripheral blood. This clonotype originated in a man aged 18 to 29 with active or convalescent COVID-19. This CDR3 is CASSPVTSGGVSSYEQYF. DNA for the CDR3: TGTGCCAGCAGTCCTGTAACTAGCGGGGGGGTCAGCTCCTACGAGCAGTACTTC.